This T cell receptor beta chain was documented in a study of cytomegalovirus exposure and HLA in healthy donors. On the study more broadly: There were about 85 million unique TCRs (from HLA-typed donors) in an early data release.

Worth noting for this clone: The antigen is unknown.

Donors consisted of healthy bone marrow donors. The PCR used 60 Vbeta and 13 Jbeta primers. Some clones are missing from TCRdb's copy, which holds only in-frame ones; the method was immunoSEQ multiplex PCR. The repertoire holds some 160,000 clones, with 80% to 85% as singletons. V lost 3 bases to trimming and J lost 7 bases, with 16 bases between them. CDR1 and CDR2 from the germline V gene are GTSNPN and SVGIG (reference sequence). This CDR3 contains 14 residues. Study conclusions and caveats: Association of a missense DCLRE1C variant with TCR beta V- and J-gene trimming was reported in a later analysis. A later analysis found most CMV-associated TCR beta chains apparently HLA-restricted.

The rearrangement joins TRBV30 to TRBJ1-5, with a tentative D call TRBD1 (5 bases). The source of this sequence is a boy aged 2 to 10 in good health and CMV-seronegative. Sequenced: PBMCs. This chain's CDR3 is CAWRGGNQGQPQHF. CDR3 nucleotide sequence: TGTGCCTGGAGGGGGGGGAACCAAGGACAGCCCCAGCATTTT.